This record concerns one T cell receptor beta chain sequence. Its specificity is not known. Trimming at V came to 6 bases and at J to 1 base, leaving 5 bases not matched to a gene. The CDR3 runs 14 residues. The second PCR ran about 6 to 12 cycles with a sample-barcoded 5' primer and J-beta primers. One entry per CDR3 protein, called by TCRdb with MiXCR from the 5' RACE reads. The sample lists about 730,000 distinct CDR3 sequences, approximately 39% occurring once. The data were taken from a study of blood T cells in healthy people across ages. Study-level results: Diversity estimated from one million T cells was considered an underestimate. Diversity was higher, and naive CD4+ cells more numerous, in long-lived donors than in aged donors. Unsorted PBMCs prevented conclusive naive versus antigen-experienced comparison.

The sequence derives from a woman aged 55-70 years in good health. The chain is built from TRBV12-3 or TRBV12-4 and TRBJ1-1; 7 bases match TRBD1. Source material: blood. CDR3 loop: CASRLGQQNTEAFF. Written as DNA, the CDR3 is TGTGCCAGCAGACTGGGACAGCAGAACACTGAAGCTTTCTTT.